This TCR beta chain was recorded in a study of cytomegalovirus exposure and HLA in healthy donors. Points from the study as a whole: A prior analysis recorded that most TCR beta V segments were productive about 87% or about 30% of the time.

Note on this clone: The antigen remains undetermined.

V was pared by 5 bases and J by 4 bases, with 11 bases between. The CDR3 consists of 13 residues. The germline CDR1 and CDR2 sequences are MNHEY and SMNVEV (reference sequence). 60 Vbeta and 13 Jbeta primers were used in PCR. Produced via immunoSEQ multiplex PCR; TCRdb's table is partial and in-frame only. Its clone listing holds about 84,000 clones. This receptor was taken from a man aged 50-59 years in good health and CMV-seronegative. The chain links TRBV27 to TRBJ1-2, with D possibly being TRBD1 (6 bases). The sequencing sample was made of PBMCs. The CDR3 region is CASSRSRGYGYTF. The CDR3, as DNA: TGTGCCAGCAGTAGGTCCAGGGGCTATGGCTACACCTTC.